What follows are 16 T cell receptor beta chains derived from one specimen sequenced in a study of CD8 T cells in ankylosing spondylitis. Study observations and caveats: Blood of patients with ankylosing spondylitis appeared to be characterized by a TCR beta motif of eight highly homologous variants.

Via MiXCR, TCRdb re-called the 5' RACE reads, giving one row per CDR3 protein. The sample records hundreds of thousands of distinct CDR3 sequences, 12% being singletons. Which antigens these TCRs recognize remains unknown. Specimen: blood, either unsorted or a sorted T cell fraction (not recorded which). The receptor set was obtained from a male donor with ankylosing spondylitis.

This clonotype appeared a few times. The DNA of the CDR3 is TGTGCCAGCAGCCAAGATGGTGGAGGGGGAGCTTTCTTT. Translating it yields CASSQDGGGGAFF. The chain combines TRBV3-1 with TRBJ1-1; a weak D match, TRBD1 (6 bases). The CDR3 covers 13 residues. CDR1 is LGHDT, CDR2 YNNKEL, per germline (reference sequence). Trimming left V 0 bases short and J 10 bases short, with 12 bases between.

At least ten counts were recorded for this clonotype. V gene TRBV20-1 combines with J gene TRBJ2-3; D is perhaps TRBD1 (6 bases). Germline V gene sequence: CDR1 DFQATT, CDR2 SNEGSKA (reference sequence). V gave up 5 bases and J gave up 1 base, with 10 bases separating them. The CDR3 covers 13 residues. The CDR3 DNA is TGCAGTGCTGGGGACATGGGCACAGATACGCAGTATTTT. Its translation: CSAGDMGTDTQYF.

The chain combines TRBV5-1 with TRBJ2-7, with a weak D call TRBD2 (5 bases). The CDR3 consists of 13 residues. The V gene lost 4 bases and the J gene lost 3 bases, with 11 bases spanning the gap. Germline V gene sequence: CDR1 SGHRS, CDR2 YFSETQ. The CDR3 nucleotides are TGCGCCAGCAGCGAAAGCGGCAACTACGAGCAGTACTTC. It is translated as CASSESGNYEQYF.

The sample holds many counts of this clonotype. The CDR3 region is CAISTGGPLYEQYV. The CDR3 DNA reads as TGTGCCATCAGCACCGGGGGGCCTTTATACGAGCAGTACGTC. The rearrangement links TRBV10-3 to TRBJ2-7, with D tentatively TRBD2 (7 bases). This CDR3 spans 14 amino acids. Germline loops: CDR1 ENHRY, CDR2 SYGVKD. The V end lost 6 bases, the J end lost 4 bases, and 16 bases lay between the germline ends.

This clonotype was detected once. This chain connects TRBV5-1 to TRBJ1-6; TRBD1 matches 9 bases. From germline, CDR1 is SGHRS and CDR2 YFSETQ. CDR3 length: 14 amino acids. The J segment lost 10 bases and the V segment lost 3 bases, leaving 5 bases of the junction unmatched. The CDR3 region has the DNA TGCGCCAGCAGCTGGGGACAGGGAGGATCACCCCTCCACTTT. As protein: CASSWGQGGSPLHF.

This clonotype was observed a handful of times. The chain uses TRBV12-3 or TRBV12-4 and TRBJ2-5; TRBD2 matches at 13 bases. Unmatched junction bases numbered 7, after V lost 4 bases and J lost 2 bases. The CDR3 consists of 17 residues. The CDR3 sequence is CASSWGLAGSSQETQYF. The CDR3 nucleotides read TGTGCCAGCAGTTGGGGACTAGCGGGGAGTAGTCAAGAGACCCAGTACTTC.

This clonotype was observed a handful of times. The chain couples TRBV5-1 to TRBJ2-1; 12 bases line up with TRBD1. The CDR3 runs to 16 residues. CDR1 is SGHRS, CDR2 YFSETQ, per germline. The trim removed 2 bases at V and 7 bases at J, leaving 7 bases unmatched. The CDR3 here is CASSFPGTGGLNEQFF. The CDR3 nucleotides read TGCGCCAGCAGCTTCCCCGGGACAGGGGGCTTAAATGAGCAGTTCTTC.

This chain joins TRBV12-3 or TRBV12-4 and TRBJ2-7; 7 bases agree with TRBD2. The J segment lost 6 bases and the V segment lost 5 bases, leaving 13 bases of the junction unmatched. The CDR3 loop spans 15 amino acids. The CDR3 sequence is CASSLSGGRAAEQYF. CDR3 nucleotides: TGTGCCAGCAGTCTCTCGGGGGGACGGGCGGCCGAGCAGTACTTC.

There are a few counts of this clonotype. V and J are TRBV5-5 and TRBJ2-7; a possible D gene is TRBD2 (6 bases). V was trimmed by 5 bases and J by 3 bases, leaving 15 bases between them. This CDR3 spans 14 amino acids. Germline lookup yields CDR1 SGHKS and CDR2 YYEKEE (reference sequence). CDR3 in amino acids: CASSPRAGNYEQYV. Written as DNA, the CDR3 is TGTGCCAGCAGTCCGAGGGCGGGGAACTACGAGCAGTACGTC.

This chain uses TRBV12-3 or TRBV12-4 with TRBJ2-7; D unclear. V gave up 1 base and J gave up 0 bases, with 13 bases separating them. This CDR3 has 16 amino acids. CDR3 sequence reads: CASSLGLGMSSYEQYV. In nucleotides, the CDR3 is TGTGCCAGCAGTTTAGGGCTGGGGATGAGCTCCTACGAGCAGTACGTC.

This clonotype was seen at least ten times. The V and J genes are TRBV5-1 and TRBJ2-3; the match to TRBD2 covers 10 bases. CDR1 is SGHRS and CDR2 is YFSETQ in the germline V gene. The CDR3 totals 17 residues. Losses at the gene ends were 3 bases for V and 0 bases for J; bases not matched to a gene: 7. CDR3 region: CASSWAATSGSTDTQYF. The CDR3 DNA is TGCGCCAGCAGCTGGGCCGCGACTAGCGGGAGCACAGATACGCAGTATTTT.

V and J are TRBV2 and TRBJ2-7; D is unresolved. CDR1 SNHLY and CDR2 FYNNEI come from the germline V gene. The CDR3 runs to 12 residues. V was clipped by 3 bases and J by 7 bases, with 10 bases between them. CDR3 loop: CASSEQALEQYV. The CDR3 DNA sequence: TGTGCCAGCAGTGAGCAGGCACTGGAGCAGTACGTC.

The chain has TRBV7-9 and TRBJ2-3; D gene unclear. In germline, CDR1 is SEHNR, CDR2 FQNEAQ (reference sequence). The germline V and J ends were trimmed by 5 bases and 3 bases, with 15 bases remaining between them. This CDR3 comprises 15 residues. CDR3: CASSRAGERTDTQYF. In DNA form, the CDR3 reads TGTGCCAGCAGCCGCGCCGGAGAGAGGACAGATACGCAGTATTTT.

The CDR3 region has the DNA TGTGCCAGCAGTTTACGAGCGTTTCCCTACAATGAGCAGTTCTTC. Amino acids: CASSLRAFPYNEQFF. The J gene is TRBJ2-1, the V gene TRBV27, with D hard to call. CDR1 and CDR2 from the germline V gene are MNHEY and SMNVEV (reference sequence). CDR3 length: 15 amino acids. V dropped 2 bases and J dropped 2 bases, with 10 bases sitting between them.

This rearrangement joins TRBV15 to TRBJ1-5; TRBD1 is a possible D gene (5 bases). CDR3 length: 15 residues. V dropped 1 base and J dropped 9 bases, with 16 bases sitting between them. Germline CDR1 LNHNV, CDR2 YYDKDF (reference sequence). The CDR3 DNA sequence: TGTGCCACCAGCAGAGGTCGAGGGGCCGTCGGGCCCCAGCATTTT. This codes for CATSRGRGAVGPQHF.

The J gene is TRBJ1-2, the V gene TRBV20-1; D not resolved. The germline gives CDR1 DFQATT, CDR2 SNEGSKA (reference sequence). This CDR3 is built from 11 residues. The V end lost 6 bases, the J end lost 6 bases, and 11 bases lay between the germline ends. DNA for the CDR3: TGCAGTGCCCGATTGTGGAATGGCTACACCTTC. Amino acids: CSARLWNGYTF.